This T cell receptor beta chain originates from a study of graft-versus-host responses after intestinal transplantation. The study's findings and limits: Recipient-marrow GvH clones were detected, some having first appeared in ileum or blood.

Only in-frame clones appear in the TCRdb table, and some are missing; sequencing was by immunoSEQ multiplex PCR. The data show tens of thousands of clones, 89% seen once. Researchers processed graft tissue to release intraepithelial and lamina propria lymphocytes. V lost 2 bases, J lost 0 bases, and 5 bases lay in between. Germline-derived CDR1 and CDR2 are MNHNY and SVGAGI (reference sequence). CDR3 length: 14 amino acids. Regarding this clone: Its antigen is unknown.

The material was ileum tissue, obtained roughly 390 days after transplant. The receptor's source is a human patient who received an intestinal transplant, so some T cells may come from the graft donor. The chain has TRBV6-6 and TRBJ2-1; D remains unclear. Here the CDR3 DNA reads TGTGCCAGCAGTTACACCAGCTCCTACAATGAGCAGTTCTTC. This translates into CASSYTSSYNEQFF.